The rows below give T cell receptor beta chains drawn from one sample of a study of blood T cell repertoires in COVID-19. The assay was immunoSEQ multiplex PCR, and TCRdb's table has in-frame clones only and misses some. This sample has around 260,000 clones; about nine tenths occur once, and the top ten carry around 3%. The sequenced sample was peripheral blood. All receptors come from a woman under 40 with active or convalescent COVID-19. The CDR3 runs from the conserved cysteine through the conserved F or W. The order of the fields is V gene, J gene, CDR3 protein.

TRBV5-5	TRBJ2-5	CASSSDAGGQQETQYF
TRBV5-1	TRBJ2-5	CASSLIGTEETQYF
TRBV9	TRBJ1-1	CASSVVAANTEAFF
TRBV3-1/TRBV3-2	TRBJ2-1	CASRLQGEQFF
TRBV2	TRBJ2-7	CASRRTGGSSSSYEQYF
TRBV2	TRBJ2-7	CASRLGPTYSYEQYF
TRBV7-9	TRBJ2-7	CASSPPGGVREQYF
TRBV5-1	TRBJ1-6	CASSIRDRGSPLHF
TRBV7-9	TRBJ2-5	CASSASGGGETQYF
TRBV4-1	TRBJ1-1	CASTLRNGVSMNTEAFF
TRBV6-2/TRBV6-3	TRBJ1-1	CASSYALQQGPTEAFF
TRBV6-2/TRBV6-3	TRBJ2-3	CASSTPGVSTDTQYF
TRBV29-1	TRBJ1-1	CSVDQGLFKMNTEAFF
TRBV27	TRBJ2-5	CASSLRGFGETQYF
TRBV5-1	TRBJ1-1	CASSFDRSLVNTEAFF
TRBV5-4	TRBJ2-3	CASSDPGRGVTDTQYF
TRBV3-1/TRBV3-2	TRBJ2-2	CASSRGDRETGELFF